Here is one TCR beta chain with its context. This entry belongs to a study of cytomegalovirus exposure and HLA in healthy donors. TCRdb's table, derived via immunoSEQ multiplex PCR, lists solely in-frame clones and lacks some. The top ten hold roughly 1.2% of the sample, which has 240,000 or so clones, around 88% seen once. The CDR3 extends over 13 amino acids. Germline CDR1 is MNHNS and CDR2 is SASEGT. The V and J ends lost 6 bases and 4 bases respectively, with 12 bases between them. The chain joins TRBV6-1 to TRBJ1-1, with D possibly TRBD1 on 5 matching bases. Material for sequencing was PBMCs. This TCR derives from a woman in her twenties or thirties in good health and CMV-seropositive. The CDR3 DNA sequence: TGTGCCAGCAGAGGGGAAGGAGTCACTGAAGCTTTCTTT. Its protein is CASRGEGVTEAFF.